The 13 T cell receptor beta chains in this list originate from one sample, sequenced in a study of blood T cells in healthy people across ages. Primers used in a second PCR of about 6 to 12 cycles were a sample-barcoded 5' primer and a J-beta primer mix. TCRdb re-analysed the 5' RACE reads in MiXCR, keeping a single row per CDR3 protein. This sample has around 1,000,000 distinct CDR3 sequences, with about 23% found just once. A further study also used this sample, focusing on T cells of mothers and their children.

Sequenced: blood. Receptors were obtained from a girl aged 2 to 10 in good health.

This clonotype was seen more than once but under ten times. J is TRBJ2-3 and V is TRBV18, with 9 bases that match TRBD2. V was clipped by 3 bases and J by 3 bases; unmatched bases: 7. Germline V gene lookup returns CDR1 KGHSH and CDR2 LQKENI. The length of the CDR3 is 16 residues. This CDR3 is CASSPPVAGATDTQYF. The CDR3 DNA reads as TGTGCCAGCTCACCTCCTGTAGCGGGAGCGACAGATACGCAGTATTTT.

The chain combines TRBV6-1 with TRBJ1-1; the D is unclear. The CDR3 consists of 15 residues. V dropped 6 bases and J dropped 1 base, with 15 bases sitting between them. Germline CDR1 reads MNHNS; CDR2 reads SASEGT. CDR3 in amino acids: CASSPYGSPNTEAFF. The CDR3 region has the DNA TGTGCCAGCAGCCCCTATGGCTCACCGAACACTGAAGCTTTCTTT.

This clonotype was detected only once. The chain has TRBV7-2 and TRBJ1-5, with a tentative D call TRBD1 (5 bases). V was trimmed by 5 bases and J by 4 bases, leaving 12 bases between them. The CDR3 runs 14 residues. The germline gives CDR1 SGHTA, CDR2 FQGNSA. Here the CDR3 reads CASSPTEGNQPQHF. The CDR3 DNA is TGTGCCAGCAGCCCAACGGAGGGGAATCAGCCCCAGCATTTT.

Of note for this clonotype: A junction boundary mismatches the germline segment, possibly from a read error. J is TRBJ2-3 and V is TRBV20-1; D may be TRBD1 (6 bases). Looked up from germline, CDR1 is DFQATT and CDR2 is SNEGSKA (reference sequence). The CDR3 contains 15 residues. The CDR3 nucleotides are TGCAGTGCTGAAACCTACAGGGCCCACACAGATGCGCAGTATTTT. Translation: CSAETYRAHTDAQYF.

This clonotype was counted a few times. J is TRBJ2-3 and V is TRBV28, with TRBD2 matching 7 bases. Looked up from germline, CDR1 is MDHEN and CDR2 is SYDVKM. Unmatched junction bases numbered 5, after V lost 7 bases and J lost 4 bases. This CDR3 is built from 13 residues. The chain's CDR3 is CASTLGGADTQYF. CDR3 nucleotides: TGTGCCAGCACCCTGGGAGGGGCAGATACGCAGTATTTT.

The rearrangement joins TRBV7-9 to TRBJ2-7; 8 nucleotides align to TRBD1. CDR1 and CDR2 from the germline V gene are SEHNR and FQNEAQ (reference sequence). CDR3 length: 14 residues. With 5 bases clipped from V and 13 bases from J, the junction kept 16 bases outside the gene matches. The CDR3 DNA reads TGTGCCAGCAGCCCGGACAGGGCTCATTCAGAATGTTACTTC. Translation: CASSPDRAHSECYF. Variable domain in full (rest from reference TRBV7-9 and TRBJ2-7): DTGVSQNPRHKITKRGQNVTFRCDPISEHNRLYWYRQTLGQGPEFLTYFQNEAQLEKSRLLSDRFSAERPKGSFSTLEIQRTEQGDSAMYLCASSPDRAHSECYFGPGTRLTVT.

There are a few counts of this clonotype. The gene calls are TRBV4-3 and TRBJ2-3, with D tentatively TRBD2 (6 bases). The length of the CDR3 is 16 residues. The germline V gene encodes CDR1 LGHNA and CDR2 YSLEER. Deletions cut 2 bases from V and 1 base from J, with 13 bases between. As DNA, the CDR3 is TGCGCCAGCAGCCAAAGGATAACGGGGGGCACAGATACGCAGTATTTT. This translates into CASSQRITGGTDTQYF.

This clonotype was seen only a few times. This chain joins TRBV20-1 and TRBJ2-5, with a weak D call TRBD1 (5 bases). The J call may be faulty, since TRBJ2-7 better matches the DNA end. The length of the CDR3 is 13 residues. The germline V gene has CDR1 DFQATT and CDR2 SNEGSKA (reference sequence). CDR3: CSARLGALSEQYF. CDR3 DNA: TGCAGTGCTAGATTAGGGGCCCTCTCCGAGCAGTACTTC.

This clonotype was found a few times. The V and J genes are TRBV4-2 and TRBJ2-1; D is perhaps TRBD2 (5 bases). Trimming left V 4 bases short and J 4 bases short, with 17 bases between. The CDR3 is 16 residues long. In germline, CDR1 is LGHNA, CDR2 YNFKEQ. The CDR3 sequence is CASSPESGYKYNEQFF. DNA for the CDR3: TGTGCCAGCAGCCCAGAAAGCGGATACAAGTACAATGAGCAGTTCTTC.

This clonotype occurred a few times. The rearrangement uses TRBV24-1 and TRBJ2-1, with D possibly being TRBD1 (5 bases). V was pared by 4 bases and J by 9 bases, with 12 bases between. Germline CDR1 reads KGHDR; CDR2 reads SFDVKD. CDR3 length: 13 residues. CDR3 nucleotide sequence: TGTGCCACCAGTGAACCAGGGCGGATTGAGCAGTTCTTC. Translated, it gives CATSEPGRIEQFF.

Only a few counts were recorded for this clonotype. The junction departs from the called germline gene at one end, perhaps through a read error. The rearrangement links TRBV7-9 to TRBJ1-2; possibly TRBD1 for D (5 bases). Germline V gives CDR1 SEHNR, CDR2 FQNEAQ (reference sequence). The CDR3 covers 12 residues. CDR3 coding DNA: TGTGCCAGCAGCTTGCAGGGCTTTGGCCACACCTTC. Protein product: CASSLQGFGHTF.

This clonotype was picked up a small number of times. The genes are TRBV7-8 and TRBJ2-7; D is possibly TRBD2 (6 bases). The CDR3 consists of 12 residues. The V end lost 0 bases, the J end lost 9 bases, and 9 bases lay between the germline ends. Germline CDR1 is SGHVS and CDR2 is FQNEAQ. This chain's CDR3 is CASSLAQRAQYF. The CDR3 nucleotides read TGTGCCAGCAGCTTAGCCCAGCGGGCGCAGTACTTC.

This chain joins TRBV6-2 or TRBV6-3 and TRBJ2-7, with TRBD2 matching 7 bases. Germline V CDR1 and CDR2: MNHEY, SVGEGT. The CDR3 sequence is 13 residues long. The V and J ends lost 8 bases and 6 bases, in that order; junction bases with no gene match: 10. The CDR3 reads CASDGGWRREQYF. CDR3 nucleotide sequence: TGTGCCAGCGACGGGGGGTGGAGACGCGAGCAGTACTTC.